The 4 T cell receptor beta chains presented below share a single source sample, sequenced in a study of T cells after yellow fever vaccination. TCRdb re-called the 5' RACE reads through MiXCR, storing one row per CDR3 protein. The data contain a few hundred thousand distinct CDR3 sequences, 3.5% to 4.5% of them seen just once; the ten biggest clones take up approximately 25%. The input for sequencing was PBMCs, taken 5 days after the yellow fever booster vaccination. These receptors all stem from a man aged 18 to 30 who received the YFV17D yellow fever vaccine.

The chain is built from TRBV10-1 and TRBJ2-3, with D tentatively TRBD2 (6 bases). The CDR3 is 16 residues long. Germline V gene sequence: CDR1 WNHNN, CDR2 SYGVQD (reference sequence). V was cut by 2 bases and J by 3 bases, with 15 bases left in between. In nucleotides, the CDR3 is TGCGCCAGCAGTGAGGACCGGGAGATGGGGACAGATACGCAGTATTTT. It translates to CASSEDREMGTDTQYF.

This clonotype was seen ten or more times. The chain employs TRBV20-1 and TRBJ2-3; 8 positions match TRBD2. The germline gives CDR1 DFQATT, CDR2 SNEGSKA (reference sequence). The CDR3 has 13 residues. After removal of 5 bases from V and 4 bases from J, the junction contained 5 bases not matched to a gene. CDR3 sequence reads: CSAEGGGPDTQYF. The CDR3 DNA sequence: TGCAGTGCTGAGGGCGGGGGGCCAGATACGCAGTATTTT.

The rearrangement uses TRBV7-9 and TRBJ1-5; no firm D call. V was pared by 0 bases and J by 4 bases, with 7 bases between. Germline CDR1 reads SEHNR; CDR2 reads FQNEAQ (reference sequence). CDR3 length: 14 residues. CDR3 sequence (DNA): TGTGCCAGCAGCTTAGCGGCGGGGAATCAGCCCCAGCATTTT. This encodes CASSLAAGNQPQHF.

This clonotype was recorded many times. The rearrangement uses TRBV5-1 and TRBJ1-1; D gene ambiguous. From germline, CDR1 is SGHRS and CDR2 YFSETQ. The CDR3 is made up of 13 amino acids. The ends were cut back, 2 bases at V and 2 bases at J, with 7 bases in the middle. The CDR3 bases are TGCGCCAGCAGCTTACACCTCAACACTGAAGCTTTCTTT. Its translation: CASSLHLNTEAFF.